The 12 T cell receptor beta chains below come from one sample, sequenced in a study of beta chain features in type 1 diabetes. cDNA synthesis used the whole RNA isolate, giving expressed TCRB sequences. Clones were sequenced by immunoSEQ multiplex PCR, and TCRdb holds only the in-frame ones, with some missing. The data contain about 370,000 clones, over 13% of them singletons. Specimen: naive CD4+ T cells from blood. These receptors all stem from a woman between 18 and 29 years old in good health.

This clone occurred a few times. The chain's CDR3 is CASSFASGLAPSTDTQYF. Written as DNA, the CDR3 is TGTGCCAGCAGCTTCGCCTCCGGACTAGCTCCCTCCACAGATACGCAGTATTTT. The rearrangement links TRBV7-8 to TRBJ2-3; 8 bases agree with TRBD2. CDR1 SGHVS and CDR2 FQNEAQ come from the germline V gene. Trimming removed 3 bases from V and 2 bases from J; junction bases left unmatched: 13. The CDR3 sequence is 18 residues long. The entire variable domain, with the rest obtained from reference TRBV7-8 and TRBJ2-3, is as follows: GAGVSQSPRYKVAKRGQDVALRCDPISGHVSLFWYQQALGQGPEFLTYFQNEAQLDKSGLPSDRFFAERPEGSVSTLKIQRTQQEDSAVYLCASSFASGLAPSTDTQYFGPGTRLTVL.

The chain carries TRBV5-1 and TRBJ2-5; D remains ambiguous. V was shortened by 2 bases and J by 0 bases, with 8 bases between the two germline ends. Germline loops: CDR1 SGHRS, CDR2 YFSETQ. The CDR3 loop spans 14 amino acids. The CDR3 reads CASSFQQHQETQYF. In DNA, the CDR3 is TGCGCCAGCAGCTTCCAACAGCACCAAGAGACCCAGTACTTC.

The chain combines TRBV21-1 with TRBJ2-3; the D call in the table, TRBD2, was not verified against the DNA. TRBV21-1 is shown as a pseudogene. This CDR3 region has 14 residues. The CDR3 region is CASSHGIRADTQYF. CDR3 DNA sequence: TGTGCCAGCAGCCATGGCATTCGGGCAGATACGCAGTATTTT.

This sequence joins TRBV21-1 and TRBJ2-3; the D segment call TRBD1 is taken from the table without a DNA check. TRBV21-1 is recorded as a pseudogene. The CDR3 has 18 residues. CDR3 bases: TGTGCCAGCAGCACTCGGGACAGGGACGGTCTCGGGGAAGATACGCAGTATTTT. Protein product: CASSTRDRDGLGEDTQYF.

The J gene is TRBJ2-1, the V gene TRBV4-3, with 8 bases matching TRBD2. J gave up 7 bases and V 1 base, and 12 bases lay outside the gene matches. Germline CDR1 reads LGHNA; CDR2 reads YSLEER. The CDR3 runs to 17 residues. In DNA form, the CDR3 reads TGCGCCAGCAGCCAAGGACGGGGGGTAGCGGGAACTAATGAGCAGTTCTTC. It yields the protein CASSQGRGVAGTNEQFF.

CDR3 nucleotide sequence: TGCGCCAGCAGCGTGGCGGGGGTCCCGGACCAGTACTTC. It yields the protein CASSVAGVPDQYF. V gene TRBV5-1 combines with J gene TRBJ2-5, with 7 bases fitting TRBD2. The trim removed 4 bases at V and 10 bases at J, leaving 10 bases unmatched. Germline V lookup: CDR1 SGHRS, CDR2 YFSETQ. The CDR3 totals 13 residues.

This clone was recorded a few times. The chain uses TRBV7-3 and TRBJ2-3, with TRBD2 matching over 7 bases. Germline trimming cut 8 bases from V and 1 base from J; bases unmatched to any gene: 3. From germline, CDR1 is SGHTA and CDR2 FQGTGA. CDR3 length: 13 residues. DNA for the CDR3: TGTGCCAGCTCTGGGGGGGGCACAGATACGCAGTATTTT. This sequence encodes CASSGGGTDTQYF. The complete variable domain, with remaining parts taken from reference TRBV7-3 and TRBJ2-3, reads GAGVSQTPSNKVTEKGKYVELRCDPISGHTALYWYRQSLGQGPEFLIYFQGTGAADDSGLPNDRFFAVRPEGSVSTLKIQRTERGDSAVYLCASSGGGTDTQYFGPGTRLTVL.

This rearrangement joins TRBV25-1 to TRBJ2-1, with 10 bases lining up with TRBD2. The CDR3 has 16 amino acids. Germline values: CDR1 MGHDK, CDR2 SYGVNS. V lost 5 bases and J lost 5; bases outside the gene matches: 9. The CDR3 region has the DNA TGTGCCAGCAGTCACAGCCTAGCGGGAGCAAACAATGAGCAGTTCTTC. It codes for CASSHSLAGANNEQFF. The full variable domain, completed using reference TRBV25-1 and TRBJ2-1, is EADIYQTPRYLVIGTGKKITLECSQTMGHDKMYWYQQDPGMELHLIHYSYGVNSTEKGDLSSESTVSRIRTEHFPLTLESARPSHTSQYLCASSHSLAGANNEQFFGPGTRLTVL.

The CDR3 reads CASSLLGRSSYNEQFF. The CDR3 region has the DNA TGTGCCAGCAGCTTACTTGGCCGGAGCTCCTACAATGAGCAGTTCTTC. The rearrangement links TRBV9 to TRBJ2-1; D ambiguous. V dropped 4 bases and J dropped 0 bases, with 14 bases sitting between them. The CDR3 runs 16 residues. The germline gives CDR1 SGDLS, CDR2 YYNGEE.

This clone was found a few times. The chain recombines TRBV28 with TRBJ2-7; unclear D gene. Trimming shortened V by 6 bases and J by 0 bases, and 12 bases separated the two germline ends. Germline V gene sequence: CDR1 MDHEN, CDR2 SYDVKM. This CDR3 is built from 14 residues. The CDR3 region has the DNA TGTGCCAGCAGACGACCAGGAATCTCCTACGAGCAGTACTTC. This codes for CASRRPGISYEQYF.

The chain employs TRBV10-3 and TRBJ2-7, with D possibly being TRBD2 (6 bases). Looked up from germline, CDR1 is ENHRY and CDR2 is SYGVKD. CDR3 length equals 15 residues. V was clipped by 0 bases and J by 2 bases, with 11 bases between them. As DNA, the CDR3 is TGTGCCATCAGTGAGTCTGGAGGGAATGCCTACGAGCAGTACTTC. It codes for CAISESGGNAYEQYF.

This clone appeared a few times. This chain links TRBV7-9 with TRBJ2-5, with D hard to call. Germline CDR1 is SEHNR and CDR2 is FQNEAQ (reference sequence). This CDR3 has 11 residues. V lost 7 bases and J lost 1, with 4 bases in between. In DNA form, the CDR3 reads TGTGCCAGCACCCTCCAAGAGACCCAGTACTTC. This codes for CASTLQETQYF.